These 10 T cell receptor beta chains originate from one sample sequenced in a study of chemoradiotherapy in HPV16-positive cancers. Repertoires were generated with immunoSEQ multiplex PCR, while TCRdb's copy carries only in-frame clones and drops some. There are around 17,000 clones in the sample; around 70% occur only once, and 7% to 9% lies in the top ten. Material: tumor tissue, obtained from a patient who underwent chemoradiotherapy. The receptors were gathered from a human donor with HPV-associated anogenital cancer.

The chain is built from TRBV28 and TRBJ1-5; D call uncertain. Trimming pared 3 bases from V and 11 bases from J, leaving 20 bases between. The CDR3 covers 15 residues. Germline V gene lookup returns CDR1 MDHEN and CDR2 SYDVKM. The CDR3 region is CASSFTGSRALAQHF. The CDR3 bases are TGTGCCAGCAGTTTCACGGGTTCTCGTGCTTTGGCCCAGCATTTT.

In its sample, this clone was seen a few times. CDR3 in amino acids: CASSQGRTSYEQYF. As DNA, the CDR3 is TGTGCCAGCAGCCAAGGTAGGACTTCCTACGAGCAGTACTTC. J is TRBJ2-7 and V is TRBV11-3; D is perhaps TRBD2 (5 bases). Germline V gene data show CDR1 as SGHNT and CDR2 as YENEEA. The germline V and J ends were trimmed by 5 bases and 1 base, with 12 bases remaining between them. There are 14 residues in the CDR3.

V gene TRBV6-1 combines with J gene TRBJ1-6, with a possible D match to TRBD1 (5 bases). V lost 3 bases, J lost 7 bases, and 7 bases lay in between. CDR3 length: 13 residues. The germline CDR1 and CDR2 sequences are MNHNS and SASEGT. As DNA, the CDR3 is TGTGCCAGCAGTGACAGGGAAAATTCACCCCTCCACTTT. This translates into CASSDRENSPLHF.

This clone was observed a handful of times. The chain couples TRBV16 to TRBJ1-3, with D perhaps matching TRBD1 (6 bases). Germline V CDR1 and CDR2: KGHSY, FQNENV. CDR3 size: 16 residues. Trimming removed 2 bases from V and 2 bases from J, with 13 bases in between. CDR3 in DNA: TGTGCCAGCAGCCAAGCCGGCGACAGGACTGGAAACACCATATATTTT. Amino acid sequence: CASSQAGDRTGNTIYF.

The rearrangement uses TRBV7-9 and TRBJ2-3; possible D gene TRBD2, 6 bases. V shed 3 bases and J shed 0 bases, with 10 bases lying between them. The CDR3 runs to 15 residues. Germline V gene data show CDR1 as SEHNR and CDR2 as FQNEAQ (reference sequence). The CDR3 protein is CASSFFGGSTDTQYF. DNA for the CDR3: TGTGCCAGCAGCTTCTTCGGGGGAAGCACAGATACGCAGTATTTT. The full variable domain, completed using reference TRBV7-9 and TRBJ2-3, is DTGVSQNPRHKITKRGQNVTFRCDPISEHNRLYWYRQTLGQGPEFLTYFQNEAQLEKSRLLSDRFSAERPKGSFSTLEIQRTEQGDSAMYLCASSFFGGSTDTQYFGPGTRLTVL.

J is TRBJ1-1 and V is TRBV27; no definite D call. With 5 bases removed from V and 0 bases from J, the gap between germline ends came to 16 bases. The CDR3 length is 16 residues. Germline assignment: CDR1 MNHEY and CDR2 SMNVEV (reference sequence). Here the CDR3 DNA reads TGTGCCAGCAGTGCGCGTCTCACAGTAATGAACACTGAAGCTTTCTTT. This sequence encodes CASSARLTVMNTEAFF.

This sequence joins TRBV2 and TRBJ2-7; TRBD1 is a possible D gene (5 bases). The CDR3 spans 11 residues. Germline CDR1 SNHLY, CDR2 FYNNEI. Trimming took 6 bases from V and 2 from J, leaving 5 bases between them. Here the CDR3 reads CASRTAYEQYF. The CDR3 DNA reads TGTGCCAGCAGGACAGCCTACGAGCAGTACTTC.

The CDR3 spells CASSSTGTGSTDTQYF. CDR3 nucleotides: TGCGCCAGCAGCTCGACCGGGACAGGGAGCACAGATACGCAGTATTTT. The chain links TRBV5-1 to TRBJ2-3; 9 bases align to TRBD1. The CDR3 has 16 residues. The J segment lost 0 bases and the V segment lost 3 bases, leaving 5 bases of the junction unmatched. Germline CDR1 reads SGHRS; CDR2 reads YFSETQ.

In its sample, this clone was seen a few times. DNA for the CDR3: TGCGCCAGCAGCTTGGAGTACGGCTCCTATGGCTACACCTTC. Translating it yields CASSLEYGSYGYTF. The chain has TRBV5-1 and TRBJ1-2; no firm D call. The V gene lost 0 bases and the J gene lost 4 bases, with 10 bases spanning the gap. Germline values: CDR1 SGHRS, CDR2 YFSETQ. The CDR3 sequence is 14 residues long.

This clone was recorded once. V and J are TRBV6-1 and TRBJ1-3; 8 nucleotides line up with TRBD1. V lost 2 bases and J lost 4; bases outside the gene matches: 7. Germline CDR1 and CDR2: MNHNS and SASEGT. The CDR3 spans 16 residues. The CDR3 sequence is CASSESGGTGGNTIYF. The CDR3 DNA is TGTGCCAGCAGTGAAAGTGGGGGGACAGGAGGAAACACCATATATTTT.